The 18 T cell receptor beta chains given below trace back to one sample, sequenced in a study of blood T cell repertoires in COVID-19. Method: immunoSEQ multiplex PCR; TCRdb's copy keeps in-frame clones and lacks some. Among approximately 300,000 clones, roughly 89% were seen once, and the ten largest hold approximately 4.3%. Source material: peripheral blood. These receptors were obtained from a man aged 40-50 years with acute or convalescent COVID-19.

The V call is TRBV10-3, the J call TRBJ1-3; the D gene is possibly TRBD1 (5 bases). This CDR3 spans 14 amino acids. CDR1 ENHRY and CDR2 SYGVKD come from the germline V gene. V was pared by 3 bases and J by 1 base, with 7 bases between. The CDR3 loop is CAISESGSGNTIYF. The CDR3 DNA follows: TGTGCCATCAGTGAATCAGGGTCTGGAAACACCATATATTTT.

This chain connects TRBV9 to TRBJ1-2, with D hard to call. Germline-derived CDR1 and CDR2 are SGDLS and YYNGEE. The CDR3 runs 15 residues. The V end lost 0 bases, the J end lost 7 bases, and 16 bases lay between the germline ends. The CDR3 sequence is CASSVAPAGKGGYTF. Here the CDR3 DNA reads TGTGCCAGCAGCGTAGCCCCTGCGGGTAAGGGTGGCTACACCTTC. Combining the CDR3 with reference TRBV9 and TRBJ1-2 gives the whole variable domain DSGVTQTPKHLITATGQRVTLRCSPRSGDLSVYWYQQSLDQGLQFLIQYYNGEERAKGNILERFSAQQFPDLHSELNLSSLELGDSALYFCASSVAPAGKGGYTFGSGTRLTVV.

V gene TRBV7-2 combines with J gene TRBJ2-3; 8 positions agree with TRBD2. This CDR3 comprises 15 residues. Germline CDR1 is SGHTA and CDR2 is FQGNSA. Losses at the gene ends were 4 bases for V and 4 bases for J; bases not matched to a gene: 7. The CDR3 region is CASSSRGGGADTQYF. The CDR3 DNA is TGTGCCAGCAGCTCCCGGGGGGGAGGGGCAGATACGCAGTATTTT.

The gene calls are TRBV10-2 and TRBJ1-6; D is possibly TRBD1 (5 bases). Trimming removed 6 bases from V and 2 bases from J, with 17 bases in between. The germline V gene encodes CDR1 WSHSY and CDR2 SAAADI. The CDR3 is 17 residues long. CDR3 region: CASRDSQDRPYNSPLHF. The CDR3 coding sequence is TGCGCCAGCAGAGACTCACAGGATAGGCCCTATAATTCACCCCTCCACTTT.

V is TRBV27 and J is TRBJ2-1; D not certain. Trimming left V 5 bases short and J 0 bases short, with 26 bases between. This CDR3 has 20 amino acids. Looked up from germline, CDR1 is MNHEY and CDR2 is SMNVEV (reference sequence). In DNA form, the CDR3 reads TGTGCCAGCAGTCCCCCAATGAGGCCAATTACGATCCCCTCCTACAATGAGCAGTTCTTC. Protein sequence: CASSPPMRPITIPSYNEQFF.

This clone was picked up a small number of times. The chain joins TRBV19 to TRBJ2-2, with TRBD2 matching 13 bases. Germline V gene lookup returns CDR1 LNHDA and CDR2 SQIVND (reference sequence). V lost 6 bases, J lost 5 bases, and 9 bases stayed unmatched. This CDR3 has 17 amino acids. Here the CDR3 reads CASSLGLAGLKTGELFF. Written as DNA, the CDR3 is TGTGCCAGTAGCCTGGGACTAGCGGGGTTAAAGACCGGGGAGCTGTTTTTT.

The chain uses TRBV5-1 and TRBJ2-1; 7 nucleotides align to TRBD2. J gave up 5 bases and V 4 bases, and 9 bases lay outside the gene matches. This CDR3 spans 15 amino acids. Germline loops: CDR1 SGHRS, CDR2 YFSETQ. In nucleotides, the CDR3 is TGCGCCAGCAGCGGCGGGACTAAGATTAACAATGAGCAGTTCTTC. This codes for CASSGGTKINNEQFF.

V gene TRBV7-8 combines with J gene TRBJ2-1, with 8 bases fitting TRBD2. V shed 6 bases and J 4 bases; nucleotides not matched to a gene: 17. This CDR3 has 18 residues. Germline V gene lookup returns CDR1 SGHVS and CDR2 FQNEAQ. CDR3 sequence (DNA): TGTGCCAGCAGTCATTCCCGTTTCGCGGGGGGAATTTACAATGAGCAGTTCTTC. Encoded protein: CASSHSRFAGGIYNEQFF.

This chain joins TRBV23-1 and TRBJ2-7; 9 positions agree with TRBD1. TRBV23-1 is an ORF for which the function is uncertain. V was pared by 0 bases and J by 4 bases, with 7 bases of the junction left unmatched. The CDR3 sequence is 16 residues long. The CDR3 protein is CASSQSGTGLAYEQYF. The CDR3 DNA reads as TGCGCCAGCAGTCAATCGGGGACAGGGCTAGCGTACGAGCAGTACTTC.

This chain joins TRBV30 and TRBJ1-1; the D gene is possibly TRBD1 (5 bases). This CDR3 has 12 amino acids. Between the trimmed V and J ends, which lost 3 bases and 4 bases, there was a span of 9 bases. Germline-derived CDR1 and CDR2 are GTSNPN and SVGIG (reference sequence). CDR3 sequence reads: CAWRGLGTEAFF. The CDR3 nucleotides read TGTGCCTGGAGGGGGCTGGGCACTGAAGCTTTCTTT.

As regards this clone: The same CDR3 can be traced to other DNA sequences in this sample. The chain is built from TRBV5-1 and TRBJ1-2; TRBD1 matches 7 bases. The CDR3 runs 14 residues. The ends lost 0 bases at V and 4 bases at J; junction bases unmatched: 3. The germline gives CDR1 SGHRS, CDR2 YFSETQ. CDR3 nucleotides: TGCGCCAGCAGCTTGGACCCAGGGGGCTATGGCTACACCTTC. Its translation: CASSLDPGGYGYTF.

This chain connects TRBV18 to TRBJ2-7; 7 nucleotides line up with TRBD1. This CDR3 is 13 amino acids long. The V gene's germline CDR1 is KGHSH and CDR2 LQKENI. V trimming: 2 bases; J trimming: 5 bases; junction bases outside the gene matches: 3. The CDR3 bases are TGTGCCAGCTCACCAGTACAGGGGAACGAGCAGTACTTC. Protein sequence: CASSPVQGNEQYF.

This clone came up once. This sequence joins TRBV5-1 and TRBJ2-1; D perhaps matches TRBD2 (5 bases). CDR1 SGHRS and CDR2 YFSETQ come from the germline V gene. V gave up 2 bases and J gave up 8 bases, with 11 bases separating them. This CDR3 spans 13 amino acids. The CDR3 region is CASSFRGKDEQFF. CDR3 nucleotides: TGCGCCAGCAGCTTCCGGGGAAAAGATGAGCAGTTCTTC.

V usage is TRBV6-5 and J usage is TRBJ2-7; possible D gene TRBD2, 7 bases. Germline V gene sequence: CDR1 MNHEY, CDR2 SVGAGI. V shed 4 bases and J shed 2 bases, with 18 bases lying between them. This CDR3 comprises 16 residues. CDR3 protein: CASSSTPGRGPYEQYF. The DNA for the CDR3 is TGTGCCAGCAGTTCAACCCCCGGGCGGGGGCCCTACGAGCAGTACTTC.

Note on this clone: At one of its ends the junction is not consistent with the germline gene, which may arise from a read error. V gene TRBV5-1 combines with J gene TRBJ1-2; D unresolved. Germline assignment: CDR1 SGHRS and CDR2 YFSETQ. This CDR3 is built from 14 residues. Here the CDR3 DNA reads TGCGCCAGCAGCTTGTTACAGTCAAACTCTGGCTACACCTTC. It translates to CASSLLQSNSGYTF.

The rearrangement links TRBV5-6 to TRBJ1-2; TRBD1 matches 8 bases. J was trimmed by 4 bases and V by 0 bases; bases with no gene match: 2. The CDR3 is 14 residues long. From germline, CDR1 is SGHDT and CDR2 YYEEEE. The CDR3 coding sequence is TGTGCCAGCAGCTTGGGGACAGGGCTCTATGGCTACACCTTC. Its translation is CASSLGTGLYGYTF.

V and J are TRBV19 and TRBJ1-2, with 9 bases aligning to TRBD1. The germline gives CDR1 LNHDA, CDR2 SQIVND (reference sequence). The CDR3 spans 14 residues. V trimming: 6 bases; J trimming: 2 bases; junction bases outside the gene matches: 4. CDR3 DNA: TGTGCCAGTAGCCCCGGGACAGGGAACTATGGCTACACCTTC. This translates into CASSPGTGNYGYTF. Using reference TRBV19 and TRBJ1-2 for the parts outside the CDR3, the full variable domain is DGGITQSPKYLFRKEGQNVTLSCEQNLNHDAMYWYRQDPGQGLRLIYYSQIVNDFQKGDIAEGYSVSREKKESFPLTVTSAQKNPTAFYLCASSPGTGNYGYTFGSGTRLTVV.

This chain links TRBV24-1 with TRBJ2-3; 7 bases line up with TRBD2. The CDR3 covers 16 residues. V shed 5 bases, J shed 0 bases, and the junction held 7 bases outside the gene matches. The germline V gene encodes CDR1 KGHDR and CDR2 SFDVKD. The CDR3 loop is CATSGPSGVSTDTQYF. The CDR3 coding sequence is TGTGCCACCAGTGGTCCTAGCGGAGTGAGCACAGATACGCAGTATTTT.